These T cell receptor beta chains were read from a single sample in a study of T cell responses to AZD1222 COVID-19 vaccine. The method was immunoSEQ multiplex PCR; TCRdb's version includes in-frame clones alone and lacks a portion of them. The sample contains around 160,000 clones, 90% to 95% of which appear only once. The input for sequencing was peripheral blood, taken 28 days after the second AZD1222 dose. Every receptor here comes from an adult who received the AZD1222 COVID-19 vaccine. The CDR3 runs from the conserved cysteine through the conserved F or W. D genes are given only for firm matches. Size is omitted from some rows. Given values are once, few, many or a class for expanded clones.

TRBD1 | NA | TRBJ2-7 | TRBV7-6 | CASSLVPGQDSYEQYF | TGTGCCAGCAGCTTGGTACCGGGACAGGACTCCTACGAGCAGTACTTC
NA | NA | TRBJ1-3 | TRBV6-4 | CASSDSNSLSGNTIYF | TGTGCCAGCAGTGACTCAAACAGTCTCTCTGGAAACACCATATATTTT
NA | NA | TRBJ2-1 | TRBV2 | CASKRRGSSYNEQFF | TGTGCCAGCAAGAGGCGGGGTAGCTCCTACAATGAGCAGTTCTTC
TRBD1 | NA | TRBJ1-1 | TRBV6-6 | CASSYLTGGRTEAFF | TGTGCCAGCAGTTACTTGACAGGGGGCAGGACTGAAGCTTTCTTT
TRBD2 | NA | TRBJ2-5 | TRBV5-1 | CASSLAPRGGTQYF | TGCGCCAGCAGCTTGGCACCTCGGGGGGGGACCCAGTACTTC
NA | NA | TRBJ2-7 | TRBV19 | CASTDSTYEQYF | TGTGCCAGTACTGACAGTACCTACGAGCAGTACTTC
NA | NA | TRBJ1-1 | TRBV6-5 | CASSWGTNTEAFF | TGTGCCAGCAGCTGGGGGACTAACACTGAAGCTTTCTTT
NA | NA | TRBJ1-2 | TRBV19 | CATGGPNYGYTF | TGTGCCACTGGGGGGCCTAACTATGGCTACACCTTC
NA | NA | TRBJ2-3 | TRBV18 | CASSPSVASTDTQYF | TGTGCCAGCTCACCATCCGTGGCTAGCACAGATACGCAGTATTTT
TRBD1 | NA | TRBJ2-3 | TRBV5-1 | CASSSTTGSSTDTQYF | TGCGCCAGCAGCTCCACGACAGGGTCTAGCACAGATACGCAGTATTTT
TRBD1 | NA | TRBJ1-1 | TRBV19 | CASSRGTGTNMNTEAFF | TGTGCCAGTAGCCGGGGGACAGGGACGAATATGAACACTGAAGCTTTCTTT
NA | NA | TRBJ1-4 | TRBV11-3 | CASSLAGAANEKLFF | TGTGCCAGCAGCTTAGCAGGGGCGGCTAATGAAAAACTGTTTTTT
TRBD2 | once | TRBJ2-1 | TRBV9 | CASSPSGGGDNEQFF | TGTGCCAGCAGCCCTAGCGGGGGAGGGGACAATGAGCAGTTCTTC
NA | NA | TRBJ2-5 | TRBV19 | CASSGGPLQETQYF | TGTGCCAGTAGTGGGGGACCTCTCCAAGAGACCCAGTACTTC
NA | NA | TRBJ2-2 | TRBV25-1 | CASTTGTGELFF | TGTGCCAGCACCACAGGGACCGGGGAGCTGTTTTTT
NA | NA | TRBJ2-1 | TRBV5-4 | CASSRAEPGSQFF | TGTGCCAGCAGCCGGGCCGAACCGGGATCACAGTTCTTC
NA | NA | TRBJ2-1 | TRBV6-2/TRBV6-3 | CASSYSPRYNEQFF | TGTGCCAGCAGTTACTCCCCCCGATACAATGAGCAGTTCTTC
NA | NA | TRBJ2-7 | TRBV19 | CATLDRTNEQYF | TGTGCCACTCTGGATAGGACTAACGAGCAGTACTTC
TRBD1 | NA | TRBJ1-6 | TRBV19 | CASSIDTGTGGNSPLHF | TGTGCCAGTAGTATAGATACCGGGACAGGGGGAAATTCACCCCTCCACTTT
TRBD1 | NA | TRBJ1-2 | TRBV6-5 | CASKLSRQGLYGYTF | TGTGCCAGCAAATTGAGTAGACAGGGTCTCTATGGCTACACCTTC
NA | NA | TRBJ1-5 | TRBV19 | CASSILTASYNQPQHF | TGTGCCAGTAGTATTTTGACAGCGAGCTATAATCAGCCCCAGCATTTT
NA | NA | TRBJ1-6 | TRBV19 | CASTTVSRNSPLHF | TGTGCCAGTACCACGGTCAGTCGAAATTCACCCCTCCACTTT
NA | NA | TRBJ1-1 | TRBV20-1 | CSAYRNTEAFF | TGCAGTGCTTATAGGAACACTGAAGCTTTCTTT
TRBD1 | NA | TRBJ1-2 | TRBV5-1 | CASSSPETGGVYGYTF | TGCGCCAGCAGCTCCCCCGAGACAGGGGGCGTTTATGGCTACACCTTC
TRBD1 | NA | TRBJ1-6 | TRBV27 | CASTPNRGSYNSPLHF | TGTGCCAGCACCCCAAACAGGGGCTCCTATAATTCACCCCTCCACTTT
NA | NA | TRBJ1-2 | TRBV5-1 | CASSLGDSYYGYTF | TGCGCCAGCAGCTTGGGAGACAGCTACTATGGCTACACCTTC
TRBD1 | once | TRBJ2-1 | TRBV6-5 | CASSSTGTGSNEQFF | TGTGCCAGCAGCAGCACCGGGACAGGGTCCAATGAGCAGTTCTTC
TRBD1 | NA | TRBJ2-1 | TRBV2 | CASSLGTGNYNEQFF | TGTGCCAGCAGCCTAGGGACAGGGAATTACAATGAGCAGTTCTTC
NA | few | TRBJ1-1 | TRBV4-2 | CASSPGQNTEAFF | TGTGCCAGCAGCCCCGGACAGAACACTGAAGCTTTCTTT
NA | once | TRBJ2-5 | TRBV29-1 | CSSVSQETQYF | TGCAGTTCAGTGTCACAAGAGACCCAGTACTTC
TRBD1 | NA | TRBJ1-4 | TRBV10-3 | CAIAGTENEKLFF | TGTGCCATCGCGGGGACAGAAAATGAAAAACTGTTTTTT
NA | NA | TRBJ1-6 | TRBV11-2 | CASRGKSSYNSPLHF | TGTGCCAGCAGAGGGAAATCCTCCTATAATTCACCCCTCCACTTT
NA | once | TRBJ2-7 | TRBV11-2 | CASSLDPAFGRGQYF | TGTGCCAGCAGCTTAGATCCCGCCTTTGGAAGGGGGCAGTACTTC
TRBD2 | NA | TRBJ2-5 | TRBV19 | CASSTPGLAETQYF | TGTGCCAGTAGTACACCGGGACTAGCAGAGACCCAGTACTTC
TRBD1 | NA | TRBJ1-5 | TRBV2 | CASRPQGSEPQHF | TGTGCCAGCAGGCCACAGGGGAGCGAGCCCCAGCATTTT
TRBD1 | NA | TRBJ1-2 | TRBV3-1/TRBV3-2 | CASSRRTGEDYGYTF | TGTGCCAGCAGCCGTAGGACAGGGGAGGACTATGGCTACACCTTC
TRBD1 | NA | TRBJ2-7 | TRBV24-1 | CATSGTPGQELSGSYEQYF | TGTGCCACCAGTGGAACCCCGGGACAGGAGTTATCAGGCTCCTACGAGCAGTACTTC
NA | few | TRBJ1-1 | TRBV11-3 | CASSQPSGGGTEAFF | TGTGCCAGCAGCCAGCCCTCAGGCGGGGGCACTGAAGCTTTCTTT
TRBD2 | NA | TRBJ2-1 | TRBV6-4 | CASSGAGVSNEQFF | TGTGCCAGCAGTGGAGCGGGAGTAAGCAATGAGCAGTTCTTC
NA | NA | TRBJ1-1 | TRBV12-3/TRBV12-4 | CASSFSEAVEAFF | TGTGCCAGCAGTTTTTCGGAGGCAGTTGAAGCTTTCTTT
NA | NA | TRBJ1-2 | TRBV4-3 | CASSQAHSGGHYGYTF | TGCGCCAGCAGCCAAGCCCACAGTGGGGGCCACTATGGCTACACCTTC